The T cell receptor beta chain described here comes from a study of cytomegalovirus exposure and HLA in healthy donors (TCRdb year 2017). For context, the study as a whole: In an earlier analysis of 450 to 750 of the donors, 250 to 350 Gb of sequence data and 90 million to 130 million unique TCR beta sequences from about 190 million T cells were reported. The study profiled the T cell repertoires of 550 to 700 subjects by immunosequencing and related them to cytomegalovirus serostatus. In a later analysis, previously published TCR beta repertoires from more than 500 donors were re-analyzed and high-resolution HLA genotyping was added so that TCR occurrence patterns could be studied. Genome-wide SNP genotypes for about 65% of the 666 donors were used in a later genetic analysis, which treated that subset as a discovery cohort. Along with the 666-subject first cohort, a separate validation cohort of over a hundred different subjects was used. To predict cytomegalovirus infection status, the study brought together high-throughput TCR immunosequencing, statistical association of individual TCRs with disease status, and machine learning. Of the 300 to 500 genotyped donors, approximately 81% were placed in the genetic ancestry cluster associated with self-reported Caucasian donors. Among about 360 genotyped donors of the cohort, an average of around 240,000 unique TCR beta nucleotide sequences were sequenced per donor, about a sixth of them non-productive. Roughly 300 gigabases of sequencing data and tens of millions of unique TCR sequences were included in an early release covering under 650 HLA-typed donors. In an earlier analysis of more than 550 of the donors, high-throughput TCR beta sequencing was used to judge whether each TCR beta V gene segment behaved as functional or pseudogenic. HLA typing covered class I and class II loci at four-digit resolution. The number of donors typed differed by locus, with 629-630 for A, B, C, DRB1 and DQB1, roughly 520 for DQA1, under 610 for DPA1, and 450 to 480 for DPB1. Rather than drawing on any new phenotypic data, the later analysis identified candidate immune exposures from TCR beta sequences and the way those sequences occurred across donors. Four to six DR-DQ haplotypes were handled as single units for association and clustering, since linkage in the cohort was strong. The study aimed to test whether cataloging public T cell receptors could reveal signatures of past pathogen exposure. All discovery cohort repertoires had been generated using a single sequencing platform. Donor age, sex, ethnicity and CMV serostatus were compiled together with the repertoire data. Study-level results and caveats: The authors suggested that the approach could potentially be extended to other disease states and immunological phenotypes. The only immune exposure information available for the cohort was CMV serostatus. The classifier was reported to diagnose cytomegalovirus status with high specificity and sensitivity in both the original and validation cohorts. Linkage disequilibrium might explain the correlated functional status among segregating V segments, but an unknown experimental factor could not be excluded. A further reported finding was that TCR beta sequences accurately predicted the HLA-A and HLA-B alleles for most subjects in the first cohort. Because HLA typing was unavailable for some donors at each locus, only the typed subset was used in association tests. Roughly uniform sequencing depth across donors was assumed in presence/absence analyses, although this assumption may not hold. The study gave a list of under 200 TCR beta chains associated with cytomegalovirus. Some IMGT-functional V segments, including TRBV6-2 and TRBV6-3, could not be told apart with the 87-base-pair reads, so those segments were excluded. According to a later analysis, parvovirus B19, influenza, CMV and Epstein-Barr virus appeared linked to several top co-occurrence clusters. While some public TCRs were present in many individuals, most TCR sequences turned up only very rarely across donors. Broadly in line with IMGT annotations, most TCR beta V segments showed up in productive rearrangements about 87% or about 30% of the time in an earlier analysis of approximately 600 of the donors. Compared with the 666-donor mean, donors in an Asian-associated ancestry cluster had fewer N-insertions in productive TCRs, according to a later genetic analysis. In a later analysis, most CMV-associated TCR beta chains were found to appear HLA-restricted, with HLA associations seemingly driven largely by CMV exposure. Only TCR beta chains were sequenced in this cohort, and the absence of alpha or paired-chain data limited detectable features. A cluster of highly shared sequence variants was judged likely to be a technical artifact of the sequencing pipeline. At a false discovery rate of 0.05, a later analysis linked under 20,000 TCR beta sequences to specific HLA alleles. Because counts were too low, some 17 rarely observed V segments, including chromosome 9 orphons, were excluded from the earlier analysis of about 500 of the donors. A few of the identified cytomegalovirus-associated TCR beta chains were confirmed in vitro to be specific for cytomegalovirus antigens. When HLA alleles, especially DR and DQ, strongly co-occurred, TCR associations were difficult to assign to individual alleles. In a later analysis, TCR association rates were found to vary across HLA loci, with the most associated TCRs seen for DRB1 alleles and the fewest for HLA-C alleles. An association between a missense DCLRE1C variant and V-gene and J-gene trimming of TCR beta chains was found in a later genetic analysis and replicated in an independent cohort. Compared with equally common non-associated chains, HLA-associated TCR beta chains in a later analysis were more clonally expanded and had lower generation probabilities.

Comments on this clone: Its antigen has not been determined.

The germline V gene specifies KGHSH as CDR1 and LQKENI as CDR2. The junction carries 8 bases between V and J, which are trimmed by 6 bases and 3 bases respectively. The CDR3 sequence holds 12 residues, the cysteine and phenylalanine included. Of all the DNA, just the CDR3 is kept, 36 bases in frame from base 1. The library was produced with the immunoSEQ multiplex PCR assay. For the multiplex PCR, a mixture combining 60 forward primers for TCR Vbeta segments and 13 reverse primers for TCR Jbeta segments was used. Amplification of the CDR3 region of rearranged TCR beta genes was performed with a multiplex PCR assay on genomic DNA. The amplified TCR beta libraries were sequenced on the Illumina HiSeq System as 87-base-pair reads. As for how the authors treated the data: In a later analysis, tens of millions of unique TCR beta chains were counted across the 500 to 850 repertoires, and roughly 11 million of these chains were shared by at least two donors. A nearest-neighbor algorithm error-corrected the raw reads and collapsed the reads into unique sequences, merging closely related sequences to remove PCR and sequencing errors. CDR3 sequences were aligned to IMGT reference sequences to assign V, D and J gene segments. For a sequence to be retained, a match of at least six nucleotides to both a V gene segment and a J gene segment was required. A rearrangement counted as productive if the CDR3 had no stop codons and remained in frame with V and J, and every other rearrangement counted as non-productive. Following IMGT convention, CDR3 was defined as the stretch from the second conserved V-encoded cysteine to the conserved J-encoded phenylalanine. Sequences without an unambiguous match to a single V gene segment were excluded from the earlier analysis of several hundred of the donors. In an earlier analysis of around 590 of the donors, a V segment was called functional when productive rearrangements were above 56.7%, and segregating when the standard deviation between donors exceeded 5%. To diagnose cytomegalovirus status from the catalog of TCR beta chain sequences, a statistical classification framework was built. In a later analysis, V and J genes were assigned by comparing TCR nucleotide sequences against IMGT/GENE-DB human TR gene sequences. Using the TCRdist pipeline, a later analysis assigned CDR3 sequences along with most-parsimonious VDJ recombination scenarios. In a later analysis, every TCR beta chain was defined by the combination of its CDR3 amino acid sequence and its V-gene family, and reads without a unique V-gene family were dropped. To address suspected cross-contamination and a sequencing artifact, a later analysis removed approximately 590 highly shared, low-generation-probability nucleotide sequences. For each public chain, a later analysis derived a clonal expansion index from normalized ranks of inferred template counts within each repertoire. In a later analysis, generation probabilities were computed with a VDJ recombination model fitted to out-of-frame rearrangements, and the resulting probabilities were checked against IGoR. Hypergeometric tests were used in a later analysis to score TCR-TCR, TCR-HLA and TCR-CMV co-occurrence, with a repertoire-size bias correction applied to the TCR pairs. A later analysis estimated false discovery rates by permuting HLA or CMV assignments 20 times. In a later analysis, co-occurring TCRs were grouped using DBSCAN, with TCRdist sequence similarity added in when clustering inside HLA-allele-positive subsets. Repertoires with fewer than 30,000 or more than 120,000 public chains were left out of co-occurrence clustering, as were roughly five repertoires with anomalous nucleotide sharing. As stored in TCRdb, this immuneACCESS dataset retains in-frame rearrangements with V and J assigned. A fraction of the clones does not appear; measured against another copy, unresolved V genes explain less than half of the discrepancy, and the remainder lacks a known reason. The V and J calls and clone size are taken from that table; D and trimming were inferred from the DNA. In this sample's table one finds about 200,000 clones. Roughly 0.74% of the sample belongs to the ten largest clones.

In total, over 600 healthy bone marrow donors made up the cohort. Cohort members were all nominally healthy when sampled, although unrecorded immune exposures were likely present. The donor was CMV seronegative and was included in the group of approximately 350 seronegative cohort members. Every donor gave a peripheral blood sample, and the peripheral blood mononuclear cells from that sample were used for TCR beta sequencing. The Qiagen DNeasy Blood Extraction Kit was used to extract genomic DNA from the blood cell samples. The material sequenced was PBMCs. The chain is encoded by TRBV18 joined to TRBJ1-1; the D gene lacks a confident call. This sequence originates from a boy younger than 18 in good health and CMV-seronegative. The nucleotide sequence reads as follows: TGTGCCAGCTCTATCCTGTACACTGAAGCTTTCTTT. This is translated as CASSILYTEAFF.